The rows below give T cell receptor beta chains drawn from one sample of a study of cytomegalovirus exposure and HLA in healthy donors. Sequenced by immunoSEQ multiplex PCR; TCRdb stores in-frame clones only, minus some. The data contain 100,000 to 120,000 clones, about 85% of them singletons. The sequencing sample was made of PBMCs. All receptors come from a woman between 18 and 30 years old in good health and CMV-seronegative. The CDR3 runs from the conserved cysteine through the conserved F or W. The order of the fields is V gene, J gene, D gene, clone size, CDR3 DNA, CDR3 protein. The D gene is left open where the match is weak. Rows may omit the clone size; those that give it use once, few, many or a size class.

V gene: TRBV7-2
J gene: TRBJ2-3
D gene: TRBD2
clone size: once
CDR3 DNA: TGTGCCAGCCGAGATGGGGGGACTAGTCGGACAGATACGCAGTATTTT
CDR3 protein: CASRDGGTSRTDTQYF

V gene: TRBV6-5
J gene: TRBJ1-1
D gene: TRBD1
clone size: NA
CDR3 DNA: TGTGCCAGCAGTTCTCCGGGACAGGGATGGGGGACTGAAGCTTTCTTT
CDR3 protein: CASSSPGQGWGTEAFF

V gene: TRBV7-8
J gene: TRBJ1-3
D gene: NA
clone size: once
CDR3 DNA: TGTGCCAGCAGCTTAGCAACAGGCCGGACCGGAAACACCATATATTTT
CDR3 protein: CASSLATGRTGNTIYF

V gene: TRBV27
J gene: TRBJ2-7
D gene: NA
clone size: NA
CDR3 DNA: TGTGCCAGCAGTTTACGTTGTGAGGAGCAGTACTTC
CDR3 protein: CASSLRCEEQYF

V gene: TRBV7-9
J gene: TRBJ2-1
D gene: NA
clone size: once
CDR3 DNA: TGTGCCAGCAGCCGCAGGGATTGGGAAAGGAATGAGCAGTTCTTC
CDR3 protein: CASSRRDWERNEQFF

V gene: TRBV9
J gene: TRBJ2-1
D gene: NA
clone size: many
CDR3 DNA: TGTGCCAGCAGCGTAGTGGTAGACAATGAGCAGTTCTTC
CDR3 protein: CASSVVVDNEQFF

V gene: TRBV5-4
J gene: TRBJ1-1
D gene: NA
clone size: NA
CDR3 DNA: TGTGCCAGCAGCGCGGCTGGGGGCGGAGGCGCTGAAGCTTTCTTT
CDR3 protein: CASSAAGGGGAEAFF

V gene: TRBV9
J gene: TRBJ1-3
D gene: NA
clone size: NA
CDR3 DNA: TGTGCCAGCAGCACCTACGGTGCCTCTGGAAACACCATATATTTT
CDR3 protein: CASSTYGASGNTIYF

V gene: TRBV4-2
J gene: TRBJ2-1
D gene: NA
clone size: NA
CDR3 DNA: TGTGCCAGCAGCCAAGACTACGTGCAGTTCTTC
CDR3 protein: CASSQDYVQFF

V gene: TRBV25-1
J gene: TRBJ2-3
D gene: NA
clone size: few
CDR3 DNA: TGTGCCAGCACCGCCCCGGGTAGCACAGATACGCAGTATTTT
CDR3 protein: CASTAPGSTDTQYF

V gene: TRBV15
J gene: TRBJ1-1
D gene: TRBD1
clone size: NA
CDR3 DNA: TGTGCCACCAGCAGCCGGGACAGGGTTCGCGGAACTGAAGCTTTCTTT
CDR3 protein: CATSSRDRVRGTEAFF

V gene: TRBV5-1
J gene: TRBJ2-3
D gene: TRBD1
clone size: NA
CDR3 DNA: TGCGCCAGCAGCCCTGGACAGGGAACAGATACGCAGTATTTT
CDR3 protein: CASSPGQGTDTQYF

V gene: TRBV5-6
J gene: TRBJ2-3
D gene: NA
clone size: NA
CDR3 DNA: TGTGCCAGCAGCTTGGGTCGGAGGGATACGCAGTATTTT
CDR3 protein: CASSLGRRDTQYF

V gene: TRBV10-3
J gene: TRBJ1-1
D gene: NA
clone size: NA
CDR3 DNA: TGTGCCATCACCCCGGCAGGGAGGGACACTGAAGCTTTCTTT
CDR3 protein: CAITPAGRDTEAFF

V gene: TRBV2
J gene: TRBJ2-1
D gene: TRBD2
clone size: NA
CDR3 DNA: TGTGCCAGCAGTGCCGGGGGGGGCTACAATGAGCAGTTCTTC
CDR3 protein: CASSAGGGYNEQFF

V gene: TRBV30
J gene: TRBJ2-2
D gene: TRBD1
clone size: once
CDR3 DNA: TGTGCCTGGGGGGGACAGGGGTTCACCGGGGAGCTGTTTTTT
CDR3 protein: CAWGGQGFTGELFF

V gene: TRBV27
J gene: TRBJ1-1
D gene: TRBD1
clone size: NA
CDR3 DNA: TGTGCCAGCAGTTTACCCCCCCAGGGGGCTTTTGGCACTGAAGCTTTCTTT
CDR3 protein: CASSLPPQGAFGTEAFF

V gene: TRBV14
J gene: TRBJ1-2
D gene: TRBD1
clone size: NA
CDR3 DNA: TGTGCCAGCAGCAGGGATCGGGACAGCGGACTCTATGGCTACACCTTC
CDR3 protein: CASSRDRDSGLYGYTF

V gene: TRBV6-1
J gene: TRBJ1-5
D gene: NA
clone size: NA
CDR3 DNA: TGTGCCAGCAGTGATTGGGGACTGGAGGGTGTTCAGCCCCAGCATTTT
CDR3 protein: CASSDWGLEGVQPQHF

V gene: TRBV20-1
J gene: TRBJ2-3
D gene: NA
clone size: NA
CDR3 DNA: TGCAGTGCCCGAGAGGTGGATTTT
CDR3 protein: CSAREVDF

V gene: TRBV5-4
J gene: TRBJ1-2
D gene: NA
clone size: NA
CDR3 DNA: TGTGCCAGCAGCTTCGGGTTCTATGGCTACACCTTC
CDR3 protein: CASSFGFYGYTF

V gene: TRBV30
J gene: TRBJ1-1
D gene: TRBD1
clone size: NA
CDR3 DNA: TGTGCCTGGAGTGTAAACAGGGGATACACTGAAGCTTTCTTT
CDR3 protein: CAWSVNRGYTEAFF

V gene: TRBV6-1
J gene: TRBJ1-4
D gene: NA
clone size: NA
CDR3 DNA: TGTGCCAGCAGAAAGGAGAACCTGACCGGAAAACTGTTTTTT
CDR3 protein: CASRKENLTGKLFF

V gene: TRBV15
J gene: TRBJ1-5
D gene: NA
clone size: NA
CDR3 DNA: TGTGCCACCAGCAGAGATCCCGGGTGGAGCAATCAGCCCCAGCATTTT
CDR3 protein: CATSRDPGWSNQPQHF

V gene: TRBV25-1
J gene: TRBJ2-1
D gene: TRBD2
clone size: NA
CDR3 DNA: TGTGCCAGCAGTGAGAGGACTAGCGGGGGGGCCGGCCACAATGAGCAGTTCTTC
CDR3 protein: CASSERTSGGAGHNEQFF

V gene: TRBV7-8
J gene: TRBJ2-5
D gene: TRBD2
clone size: NA
CDR3 DNA: TGTGCCAGCAGCTTATCCAGCGGGGGCACACAAGAGACCCAGTACTTC
CDR3 protein: CASSLSSGGTQETQYF

V gene: TRBV2
J gene: TRBJ2-4
D gene: TRBD2
clone size: NA
CDR3 DNA: TGTGCCAGCAAGGGGTGGGGGACTAGCGGGGGGGCCGCCAAAAACATTCAGTACTTC
CDR3 protein: CASKGWGTSGGAAKNIQYF

V gene: TRBV7-3
J gene: TRBJ2-7
D gene: TRBD1
clone size: NA
CDR3 DNA: TGTGCCAGCAGCTTCGGGACAGGGGCGGCCTACGAGCAGTACTTC
CDR3 protein: CASSFGTGAAYEQYF

V gene: TRBV29-1
J gene: TRBJ1-1
D gene: NA
clone size: NA
CDR3 DNA: TGCAGCGTTGCGAAGTCCCCAGACACTGAAGCTTTCTTT
CDR3 protein: CSVAKSPDTEAFF

V gene: TRBV7-3
J gene: TRBJ2-7
D gene: TRBD1
clone size: NA
CDR3 DNA: TGTGCCAGCAGCTTAACTTTCCGAGGGACAGGTCTCTACGAGCAGTACTTC
CDR3 protein: CASSLTFRGTGLYEQYF

V gene: TRBV6-1
J gene: TRBJ2-7
D gene: TRBD1
clone size: NA
CDR3 DNA: TGTGCCAGCATAAGGGGGCCTGGCGAGCAGTACTTC
CDR3 protein: CASIRGPGEQYF

V gene: TRBV25-1
J gene: TRBJ2-2
D gene: NA
clone size: NA
CDR3 DNA: TGTGCCAGCAGTGAATCATCCGGGGAGCTGTTTTTT
CDR3 protein: CASSESSGELFF